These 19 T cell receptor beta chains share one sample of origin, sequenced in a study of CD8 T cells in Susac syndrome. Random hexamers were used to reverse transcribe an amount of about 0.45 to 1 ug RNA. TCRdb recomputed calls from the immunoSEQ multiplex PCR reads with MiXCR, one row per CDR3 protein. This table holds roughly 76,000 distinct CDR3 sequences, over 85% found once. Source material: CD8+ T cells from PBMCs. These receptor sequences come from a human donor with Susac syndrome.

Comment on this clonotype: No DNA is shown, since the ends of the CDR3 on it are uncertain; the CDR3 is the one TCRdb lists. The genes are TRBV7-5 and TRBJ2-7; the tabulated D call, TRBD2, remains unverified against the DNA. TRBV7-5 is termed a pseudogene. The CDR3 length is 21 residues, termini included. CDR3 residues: CISVPEAIGLATPLREYEQYF.

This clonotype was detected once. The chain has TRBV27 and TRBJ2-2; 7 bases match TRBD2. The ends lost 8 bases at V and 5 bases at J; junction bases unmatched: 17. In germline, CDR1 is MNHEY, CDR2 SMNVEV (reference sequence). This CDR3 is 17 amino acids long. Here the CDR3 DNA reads TGTGCCAGCGGGGGGGTAGCGTTGGATTCGAGGACCGGGGAGCTGTTTTTT. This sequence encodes CASGGVALDSRTGELFF.

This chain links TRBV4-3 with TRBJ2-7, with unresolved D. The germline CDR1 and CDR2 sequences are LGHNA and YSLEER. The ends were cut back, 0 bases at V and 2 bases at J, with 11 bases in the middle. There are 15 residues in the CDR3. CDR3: CASSQEPALAYEQYF. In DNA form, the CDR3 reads TGCGCCAGCAGCCAAGAGCCAGCGCTCGCCTACGAGCAGTACTTC.

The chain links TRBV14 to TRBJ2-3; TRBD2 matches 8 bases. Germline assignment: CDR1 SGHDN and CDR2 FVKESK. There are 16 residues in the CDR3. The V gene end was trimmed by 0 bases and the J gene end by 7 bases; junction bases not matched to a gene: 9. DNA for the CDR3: TGTGCCAGCAGCCAAGATTTTGCGGGAGGAGCTTATACGCAGTATTTT. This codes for CASSQDFAGGAYTQYF.

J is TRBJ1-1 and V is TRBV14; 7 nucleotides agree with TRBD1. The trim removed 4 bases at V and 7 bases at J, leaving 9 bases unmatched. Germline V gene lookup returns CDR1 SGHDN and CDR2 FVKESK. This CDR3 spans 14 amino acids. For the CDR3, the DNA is TGTGCCAGCAGCCGCCGACAGGGATCGAGTGAAGCTTTCTTT. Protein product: CASSRRQGSSEAFF.

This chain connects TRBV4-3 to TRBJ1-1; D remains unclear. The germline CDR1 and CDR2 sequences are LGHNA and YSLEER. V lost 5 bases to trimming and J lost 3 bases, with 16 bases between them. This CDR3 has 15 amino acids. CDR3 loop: CASSVDRVGYTEAFF. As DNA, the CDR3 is TGCGCCAGCAGCGTCGACCGAGTCGGGTACACTGAAGCTTTCTTT.

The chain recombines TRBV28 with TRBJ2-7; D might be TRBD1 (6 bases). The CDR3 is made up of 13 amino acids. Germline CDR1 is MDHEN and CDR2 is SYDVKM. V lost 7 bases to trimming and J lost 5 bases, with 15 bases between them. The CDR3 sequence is CASTEGGIHEQYF. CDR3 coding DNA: TGTGCCAGCACCGAAGGGGGAATCCACGAGCAGTACTTC.

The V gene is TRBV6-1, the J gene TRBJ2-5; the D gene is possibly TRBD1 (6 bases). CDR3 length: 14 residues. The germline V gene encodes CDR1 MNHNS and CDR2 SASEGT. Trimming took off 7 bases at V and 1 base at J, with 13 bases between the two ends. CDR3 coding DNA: TGTGCCAGCAATACAGGGCCCTTCCAAGAGACCCAGTACTTC. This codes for CASNTGPFQETQYF.

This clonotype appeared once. The CDR3 reads CASSMGRINQPQHF. The CDR3 coding sequence is TGTGCCAGTAGTATGGGGCGGATCAATCAGCCCCAGCATTTT. The J gene is TRBJ1-5, the V gene TRBV19, with D possibly matching TRBD1 (5 bases). The V end was cut by 3 bases, the J end by 3 bases, with 9 bases between. Germline CDR1 reads LNHDA; CDR2 reads SQIVND (reference sequence). This CDR3 contains 14 residues.

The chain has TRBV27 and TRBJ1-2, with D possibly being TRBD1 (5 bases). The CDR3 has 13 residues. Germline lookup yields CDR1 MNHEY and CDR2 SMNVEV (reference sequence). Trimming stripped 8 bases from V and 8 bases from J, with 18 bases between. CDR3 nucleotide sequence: TGTGCCAGCCGGACCCTTGGGGGTGGAGGCTACACCTTC. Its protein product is CASRTLGGGGYTF.

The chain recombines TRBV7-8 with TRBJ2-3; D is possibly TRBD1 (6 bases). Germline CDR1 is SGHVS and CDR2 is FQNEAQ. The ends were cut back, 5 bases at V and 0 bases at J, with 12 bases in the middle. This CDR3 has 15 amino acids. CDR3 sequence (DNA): TGTGCCAGCAGCGTCCCAGGGGCCAGCACAGATACGCAGTATTTT. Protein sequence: CASSVPGASTDTQYF.

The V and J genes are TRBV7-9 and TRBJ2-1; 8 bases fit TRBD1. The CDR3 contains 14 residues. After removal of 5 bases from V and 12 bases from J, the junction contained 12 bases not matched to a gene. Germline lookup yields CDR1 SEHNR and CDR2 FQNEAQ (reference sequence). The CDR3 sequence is CASSLPDRGRRQFF. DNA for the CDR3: TGTGCCAGCAGCCTTCCTGACAGGGGCCGGAGGCAGTTCTTC.

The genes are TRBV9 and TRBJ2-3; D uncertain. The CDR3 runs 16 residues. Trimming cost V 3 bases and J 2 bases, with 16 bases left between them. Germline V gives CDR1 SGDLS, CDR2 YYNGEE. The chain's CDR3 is CASSEVSTDLTDTQYF. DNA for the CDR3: TGTGCCAGCAGCGAAGTTTCTACGGACCTCACAGATACGCAGTATTTT.

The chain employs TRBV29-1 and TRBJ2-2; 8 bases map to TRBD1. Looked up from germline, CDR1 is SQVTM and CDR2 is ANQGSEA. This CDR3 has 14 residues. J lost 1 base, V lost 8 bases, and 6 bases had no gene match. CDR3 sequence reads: CSYSGQGNTGELFF. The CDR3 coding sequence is TGCAGCTACTCAGGACAGGGGAACACCGGGGAGCTGTTTTTT.

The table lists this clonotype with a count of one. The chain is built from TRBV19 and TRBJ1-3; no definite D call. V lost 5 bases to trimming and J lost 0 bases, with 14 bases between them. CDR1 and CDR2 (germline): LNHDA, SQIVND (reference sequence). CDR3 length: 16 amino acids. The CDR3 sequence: CASSPAGPSSGNTIYF. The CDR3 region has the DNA TGTGCCAGTAGTCCAGCGGGTCCGAGCTCTGGAAACACCATATATTTT.

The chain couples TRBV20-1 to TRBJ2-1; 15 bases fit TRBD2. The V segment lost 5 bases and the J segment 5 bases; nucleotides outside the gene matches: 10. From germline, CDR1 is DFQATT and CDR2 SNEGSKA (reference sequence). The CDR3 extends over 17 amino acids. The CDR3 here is CSARTGLAGGTNNEQFF. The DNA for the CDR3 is TGCAGTGCTCGGACGGGACTAGCGGGAGGCACGAACAATGAGCAGTTCTTC.

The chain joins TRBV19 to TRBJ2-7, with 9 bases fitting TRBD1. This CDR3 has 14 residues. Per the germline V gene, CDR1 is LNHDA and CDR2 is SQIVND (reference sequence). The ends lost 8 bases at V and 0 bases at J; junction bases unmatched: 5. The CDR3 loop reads CASSGQGTSYEQYF. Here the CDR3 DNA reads TGTGCCAGTTCCGGACAGGGGACCTCCTACGAGCAGTACTTC.

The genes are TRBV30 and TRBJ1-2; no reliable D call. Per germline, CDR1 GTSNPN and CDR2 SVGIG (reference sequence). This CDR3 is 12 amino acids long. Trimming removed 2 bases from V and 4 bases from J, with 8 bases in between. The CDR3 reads CAWSPNFYGYTF. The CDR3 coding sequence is TGTGCCTGGAGTCCTAACTTCTATGGCTACACCTTC.

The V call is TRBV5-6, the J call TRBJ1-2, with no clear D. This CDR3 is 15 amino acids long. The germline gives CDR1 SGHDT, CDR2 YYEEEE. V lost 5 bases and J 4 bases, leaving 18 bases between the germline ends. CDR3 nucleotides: TGTGCCAGCAGTTCCAGTCACAGCGTCGGCTATGGCTACACCTTC. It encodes CASSSSHSVGYGYTF.